This T cell receptor beta chain appears in the sequencing data of a study of blood T cell repertoires in COVID-19. Study in general: The United States, Italy and Spain were the sources of the acute and convalescent COVID-19 samples. Sources were T cells, B-cell-depleted T cells, or PBMCs; the material itself was cDNA or gDNA.

V was clipped by 4 bases and J by 7 bases, with 16 bases between them. The CDR3 has 15 residues. The germline gives CDR1 MDHEN, CDR2 SYDVKM. Study processing details: Amplification from reference gene primers served as the basis for estimated nucleated cell counts. Method: immunoSEQ multiplex PCR; TCRdb's copy keeps in-frame clones and lacks some. V, J and clone size are those of that table, while D and trimming were read from the DNA. The table lists 130,000 or so clones, around 88% of them singletons. The sample taken for sequencing was peripheral blood. The gene calls are TRBV28 and TRBJ1-4, with D perhaps TRBD1 (5 bases). The origin of this receptor is a woman aged 55-69 years with acute or convalescent COVID-19. CDR3 in amino acids: CASSSPGGTGEKLFF. CDR3 nucleotide sequence: TGTGCCAGCAGTTCCCCGGGAGGGACCGGTGAAAAACTGTTTTTT.